These 13 T cell receptor beta chains were sequenced from one sample in a study of blood T cell repertoires in COVID-19. This table comes from immunoSEQ multiplex PCR, and its TCRdb copy is limited to in-frame clones, with some not included. The table has about 100,000 clones, less than 90% seen once. The source material was peripheral blood. The source of these receptors is a man at least 80 years old with acute or convalescent COVID-19.

The chain links TRBV24-1 to TRBJ1-2, with D uncertain. Germline V gene lookup returns CDR1 KGHDR and CDR2 SFDVKD. The CDR3 has 15 amino acids. Deletions cut 3 bases from V and 8 bases from J, with 18 bases between. The DNA of the CDR3 is TGTGCCACCAGTGATCCCACCGGAGGTGTCTGGGGCTACACCTTC. This translates into CATSDPTGGVWGYTF.

This chain connects TRBV30 to TRBJ1-5; perhaps TRBD1 as D (5 bases). CDR1 GTSNPN and CDR2 SVGIG come from the germline V gene (reference sequence). Trimming pared 2 bases from V and 7 bases from J, leaving 12 bases between. The CDR3 has 13 amino acids. CDR3 DNA: TGTGCCTGGAGTAGTGGGGGAGGGCAGCCCCAGCATTTT. This translates into CAWSSGGGQPQHF.

V usage is TRBV7-9 and J usage is TRBJ2-7; D may be TRBD2 (5 bases). V lost 5 bases and J lost 2, with 13 bases in between. Germline V lookup: CDR1 SEHNR, CDR2 FQNEAQ (reference sequence). The CDR3 is 14 amino acids. The chain's CDR3 is CASSRGGGAYEQYF. CDR3 coding DNA: TGTGCCAGCAGCCGTGGAGGCGGAGCCTACGAGCAGTACTTC.

The DNA for the CDR3 is TGTGCCAGCAGCCCGAGCTGGACAGGAGGAACCTATAATTCACCCCTCCACTTT. Amino acids: CASSPSWTGGTYNSPLHF. The gene calls are TRBV7-2 and TRBJ1-6, with 7 positions matching TRBD1. Germline V gives CDR1 SGHTA, CDR2 FQGNSA. Unmatched junction bases numbered 12, after V lost 5 bases and J lost 2 bases. This CDR3 spans 18 amino acids.

V is TRBV19 and J is TRBJ1-2; TRBD1 agrees at 10 bases. There are 12 residues in the CDR3. With 6 bases clipped from V and 7 bases from J, the junction kept 2 bases outside the gene matches. Germline values: CDR1 LNHDA, CDR2 SQIVND (reference sequence). CDR3 region: CASRTGGRGYTF. In DNA form, the CDR3 reads TGTGCCAGTAGGACAGGGGGCCGTGGCTACACCTTC. Full variable domain (remainder filled in from reference TRBV19 and TRBJ1-2): DGGITQSPKYLFRKEGQNVTLSCEQNLNHDAMYWYRQDPGQGLRLIYYSQIVNDFQKGDIAEGYSVSREKKESFPLTVTSAQKNPTAFYLCASRTGGRGYTFGSGTRLTVV.

V and J are TRBV29-1 and TRBJ2-1, with 10 bases matching TRBD1. V lost 5 bases to trimming and J lost 7 bases; unmatched junction nucleotides: 11. The CDR3 has 15 residues. Germline-derived CDR1 and CDR2 are SQVTM and ANQGSEA. Written as DNA, the CDR3 is TGCAGCGTTCCACCCCGACAGGGGGCGAGGAATGAGCAGTTCTTC. This translates into CSVPPRQGARNEQFF.

This clone has only one observation. The chain's CDR3 is CASRTQVSGNTIYF. CDR3 bases: TGTGCCAGCCGCACGCAGGTCTCTGGAAACACCATATATTTT. V gene TRBV19 combines with J gene TRBJ1-3, with D uncertain. Per germline, CDR1 LNHDA and CDR2 SQIVND (reference sequence). The CDR3 is 14 amino acids. V dropped 9 bases and J dropped 0 bases, with 12 bases sitting between them.

CDR3 in amino acids: CASSPSLAGFNEQFF. Here the CDR3 DNA reads TGTGCCAGCTCACCATCGTTAGCGGGATTTAATGAGCAGTTCTTC. This chain connects TRBV18 to TRBJ2-1; 8 bases align to TRBD2. After removal of 2 bases from V and 7 bases from J, the junction contained 7 bases not matched to a gene. The CDR3 extends over 15 amino acids. Germline V CDR1 and CDR2: KGHSH, LQKENI.

CDR3 DNA: TGTGCCTGGAGCCTCAGGGTAGGGGAGACCCAGTACTTC. It is translated as CAWSLRVGETQYF. The chain is built from TRBV30 and TRBJ2-5; D possibly corresponds to TRBD1 (5 bases). CDR1 and CDR2 from the germline V gene are GTSNPN and SVGIG (reference sequence). The CDR3 totals 13 residues. V was clipped by 3 bases and J by 5 bases, with 13 bases between them.

In regard to this clone: A junction boundary mismatches the germline segment, possibly from a read error. V usage is TRBV2 and J usage is TRBJ2-5; D is uncertain. The V gene's germline CDR1 is SNHLY and CDR2 FYNNEI. The CDR3 contains 12 residues. The CDR3 DNA sequence: TGTGCCAGCAGTGACCCAAGAGAGGCCCAGTACTTC. Translation: CASSDPREAQYF. The whole variable domain, filled in from reference TRBV2 and TRBJ2-5, reads EPEVTQTPSHQVTQMGQEVILRCVPISNHLYFYWYRQILGQKVEFLVSFYNNEISEKSEIFDDQFSVERPDGSNFTLKIRSTKLEDSAMYFCASSDPREAQYFGPGTRLLVL.

This chain connects TRBV24-1 to TRBJ2-5; D might be TRBD2 (6 bases). The length of the CDR3 is 15 residues. Trimming took off 2 bases at V and 5 bases at J, with 14 bases between the two ends. CDR1 and CDR2 from the germline V gene are KGHDR and SFDVKD. This CDR3 is CATSDSWGDVETQYF. CDR3 nucleotide sequence: TGTGCCACCAGTGATTCGTGGGGGGATGTGGAGACCCAGTACTTC.

The chain carries TRBV9 and TRBJ2-2; no firm D call. This CDR3 is built from 14 residues. CDR1 is SGDLS and CDR2 is YYNGEE in the germline V gene. Trimming stripped 0 bases from V and 5 bases from J, with 8 bases between. DNA of the CDR3: TGTGCCAGCAGCGTAGCTGTCGGGACCGGGGAGCTGTTTTTT. Protein sequence: CASSVAVGTGELFF.

This chain uses TRBV28 with TRBJ2-7; TRBD2 matches 7 bases. The J segment lost 1 base and the V segment lost 8 bases, leaving 5 bases of the junction unmatched. CDR3 length: 13 residues. Germline V lookup: CDR1 MDHEN, CDR2 SYDVKM. The DNA of the CDR3 is TGTGCCAGCCAGCTAGCGGATTCCTACGAGCAGTACTTC. It codes for CASQLADSYEQYF.